A single sample is the source of the 9 T cell receptor beta chains below, sequenced in a study of response to subunit inactivated influenza vaccine. TCRdb reprocessed the RT-PCR reads via MiXCR and lists one record per CDR3 protein. The repertoire includes hundreds of thousands of distinct CDR3 sequences, around 22% of them detected once, and about a tenth sits in the top ten. Sequenced here: PBMCs from blood, sampled roughly 20 months after vaccination. The receptors come from a man in his fifties or sixties who received an inactivated influenza vaccine.

The gene calls are TRBV7-3 and TRBJ2-3; the D gene could be TRBD1 or TRBD2 (5 bases each). With 8 bases removed from V and 0 bases from J, the gap between germline ends came to 9 bases. CDR1 and CDR2 from the germline V gene are SGHTA and FQGTGA. The CDR3 extends over 13 amino acids. The CDR3 nucleotides read TGTGCCAGCGGGACCCGAAGCACAGATACGCAGTATTTT. Its protein product is CASGTRSTDTQYF.

This clonotype was seen more than once but under ten times. The chain recombines TRBV5-8 with TRBJ2-2, with unresolved D. The germline V gene has CDR1 SGHTS and CDR2 YDEGEE. This CDR3 has 13 residues. V was pared by 6 bases and J by 2 bases, with 8 bases between. The CDR3 bases are TGTGCCAGCACCCTTGCTAACACCGGGGAGCTGTTTTTT. Translation gives CASTLANTGELFF.

The chain recombines TRBV29-1 with TRBJ2-6; no definite D call. Per germline, CDR1 SQVTM and CDR2 ANQGSEA. V dropped 0 bases and J dropped 4 bases, with 10 bases sitting between them. This CDR3 comprises 15 residues. As DNA, the CDR3 is TGCAGCGTTGAAGACGGTGGTGCCGGGGCCAACGTCCTGACTTTC. It yields the protein CSVEDGGAGANVLTF.

This clonotype has more than one count but fewer than ten. The rearrangement uses TRBV5-1 and TRBJ2-1; a possible D gene is TRBD2 (5 bases). The germline V and J ends were trimmed by 0 bases and 12 bases, with 10 bases remaining between them. The CDR3 contains 12 residues. Germline CDR1 and CDR2: SGHRS and YFSETQ. The CDR3 loop reads CASSLGPEGQFF. DNA for the CDR3: TGCGCCAGCAGCTTGGGTCCAGAGGGGCAGTTCTTC.

J is TRBJ2-7 and V is TRBV4-1, with unresolved D. Germline CDR1 is MGHRA and CDR2 is YSYEKL. V lost 1 base, J lost 2 bases, and 9 bases lay in between. This CDR3 contains 14 residues. In DNA form, the CDR3 reads TGCGCCAGCAGCCAAGTCCTAAATACCTACGAGCAGTACTTC. It translates to CASSQVLNTYEQYF.

There are a few counts of this clonotype. The rearrangement uses TRBV29-1 and TRBJ2-2, with TRBD2 as a possible D gene (5 bases). Germline V gene data show CDR1 as SQVTM and CDR2 as ANQGSEA. Trimming took off 3 bases at V and 6 bases at J, with 8 bases between the two ends. This CDR3 comprises 12 residues. The CDR3 DNA follows: TGCAGCGTTGATGCGGGTCCCGGGGAGCTGTTTTTT. Amino acids: CSVDAGPGELFF.

This clonotype occurred many times. This rearrangement joins TRBV6-2 or TRBV6-3 to TRBJ1-5, with D tentatively TRBD1 (5 bases). Germline V lookup: CDR1 MNHEY, CDR2 SVGEGT. This CDR3 has 15 residues. The V end was cut by 8 bases, the J end by 6 bases, with 20 bases between. In DNA, the CDR3 is TGTGCCAGCGCCCCCTCGGGGCGCTGGGGTCAGCCCCAGCATTTT. Its translation: CASAPSGRWGQPQHF.

The chain carries TRBV20-1 and TRBJ2-1, with 10 bases that match TRBD2. Germline lookup yields CDR1 DFQATT and CDR2 SNEGSKA (reference sequence). The CDR3 is made up of 17 amino acids. Losses at the gene ends were 5 bases for V and 5 bases for J; bases not matched to a gene: 15. The CDR3 here is CSARSLAGASAHNEQFF. The CDR3 region has the DNA TGCAGTGCTCGGAGCCTAGCGGGAGCTTCGGCGCACAATGAGCAGTTCTTC.

This clonotype has only a few counts. The rearrangement links TRBV7-8 to TRBJ1-6, with a tentative D call TRBD1 (5 bases). This CDR3 has 15 amino acids. The V gene lost 2 bases and the J gene lost 10 bases, with 15 bases spanning the gap. Germline V gene lookup returns CDR1 SGHVS and CDR2 FQNEAQ. CDR3 nucleotide sequence: TGTGCCAGCAGCTTAAATAGCCAGGGTAAATCACCCCTCCACTTT. Encoded protein: CASSLNSQGKSPLHF.